This T cell receptor (beta chain) stems from a study of cytomegalovirus exposure and HLA in healthy donors. Study results and caveats: Some TCR beta chains (more than 150 of them) were listed as cytomegalovirus-associated.

It was with 60 Vbeta and 13 Jbeta primers that the PCR ran. Sequencing was performed with immunoSEQ multiplex PCR; in TCRdb, only in-frame clones are kept and a portion is missing. The sample consists of around 120,000 clones, about 76% of them appearing once. Points on this clone: Its antigen is as yet unknown.

J gave up 3 bases and V 4 bases, and 9 bases lay outside the gene matches. Germline V gene data show CDR1 as MNHEY and CDR2 as SMNVEV (reference sequence). The CDR3 has 15 amino acids. This receptor was identified in a woman aged 25 to 39 in good health and CMV-seronegative. The rearrangement links TRBV27 to TRBJ2-7; TRBD1 agrees at 7 bases. Sequences were obtained from PBMCs. CDR3 sequence reads: CASSSHRGINYEQYF. The CDR3 region has the DNA TGTGCCAGCAGTTCTCACAGGGGAATAAACTACGAGCAGTACTTC.